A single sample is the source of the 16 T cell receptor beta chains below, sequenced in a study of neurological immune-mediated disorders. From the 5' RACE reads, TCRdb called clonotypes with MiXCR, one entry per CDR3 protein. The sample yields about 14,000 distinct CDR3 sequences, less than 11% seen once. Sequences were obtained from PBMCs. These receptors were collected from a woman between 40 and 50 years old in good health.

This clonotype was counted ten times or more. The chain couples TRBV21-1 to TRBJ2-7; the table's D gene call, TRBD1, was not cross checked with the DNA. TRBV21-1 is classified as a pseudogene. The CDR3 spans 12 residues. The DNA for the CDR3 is TGTGCCACCCGACAGGGGCCAAGGGAGCAGTACTTC. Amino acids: CATRQGPREQYF.

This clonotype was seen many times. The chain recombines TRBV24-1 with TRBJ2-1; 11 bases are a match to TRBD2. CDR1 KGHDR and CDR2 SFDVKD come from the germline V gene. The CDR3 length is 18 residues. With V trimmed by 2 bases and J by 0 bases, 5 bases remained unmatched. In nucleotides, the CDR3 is TGTGCCACCAGTGATTCCTCGACTAGCGGGAACTCCTACAATGAGCAGTTCTTC. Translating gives CATSDSSTSGNSYNEQFF.

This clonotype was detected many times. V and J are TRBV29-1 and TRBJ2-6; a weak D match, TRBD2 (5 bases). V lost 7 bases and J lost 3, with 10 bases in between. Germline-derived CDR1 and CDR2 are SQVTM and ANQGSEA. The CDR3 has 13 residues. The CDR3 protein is CSAGSGGANVLTF. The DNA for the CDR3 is TGCAGCGCTGGGAGTGGTGGGGCCAACGTCCTGACTTTC.

The CDR3 region has the DNA TGTGCTGGCCCCTCTGGGGTTGGCAATCAGCCCCAGCATTTT. Translated, it gives CAGPSGVGNQPQHF. This chain joins TRBV12-5 and TRBJ1-5, with D unclear. V was shortened by 11 bases and J by 2 bases, with 16 bases between the two germline ends. CDR1 LGHNT and CDR2 FRNRAP come from the germline V gene. CDR3 length: 14 amino acids. The full variable domain, with the rest looked up from reference TRBV12-5 and TRBJ1-5, is DARVTQTPRHKVTEMGQEVTMRCQPILGHNTVFWYRQTMMQGLELLAYFRNRAPLDDSGMPKDRFSAEMPDATLATLKIQPSEPRDSAVYFCAGPSGVGNQPQHFGDGTRLSIL.

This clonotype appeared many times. CDR3 sequence (DNA): TGCGCCAGCAGCTTGACAGGGGGCCTGACAGATACGCAGTATTTT. Its translation: CASSLTGGLTDTQYF. V gene TRBV5-1 combines with J gene TRBJ2-3, with TRBD1 matching over 9 bases. Trimming cost V 1 base and J 3 bases; bases outside gene matches: 3. Per the germline V gene, CDR1 is SGHRS and CDR2 is YFSETQ. CDR3 size: 15 residues.

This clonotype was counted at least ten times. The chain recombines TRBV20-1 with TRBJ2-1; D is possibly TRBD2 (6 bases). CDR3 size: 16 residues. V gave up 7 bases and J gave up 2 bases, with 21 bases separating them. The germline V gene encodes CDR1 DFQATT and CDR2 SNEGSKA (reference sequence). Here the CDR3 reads CSVSPAGHSAYNEQFF. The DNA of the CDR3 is TGCAGTGTCTCACCCGCGGGGCACTCGGCCTACAATGAGCAGTTCTTC.

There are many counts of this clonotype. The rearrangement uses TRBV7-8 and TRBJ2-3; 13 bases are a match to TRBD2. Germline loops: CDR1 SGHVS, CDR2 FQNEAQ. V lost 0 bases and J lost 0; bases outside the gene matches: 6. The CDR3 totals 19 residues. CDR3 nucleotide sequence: TGTGCCAGCAGCTTAGCGCTAGGACTAGCGGGGGCTAGCACAGATACGCAGTATTTT. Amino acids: CASSLALGLAGASTDTQYF.

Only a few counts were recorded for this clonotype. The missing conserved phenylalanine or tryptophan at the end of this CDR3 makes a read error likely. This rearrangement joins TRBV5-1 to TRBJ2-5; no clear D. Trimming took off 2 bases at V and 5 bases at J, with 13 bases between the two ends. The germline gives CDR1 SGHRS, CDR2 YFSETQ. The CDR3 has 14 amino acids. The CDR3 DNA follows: TGCGCCAGCAGCTTTGGTGCTCCCGGGGAGACCCAGTACGGC. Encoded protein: CASSFGAPGETQYG.

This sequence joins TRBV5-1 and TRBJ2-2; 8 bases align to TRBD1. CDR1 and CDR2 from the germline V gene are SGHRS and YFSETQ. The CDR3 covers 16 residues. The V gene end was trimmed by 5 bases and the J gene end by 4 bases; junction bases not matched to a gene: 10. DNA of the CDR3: TGCGCCAGCAGTTCTCATGGACAGGGACTCACCGGGGAGCTGTTTTTT. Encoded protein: CASSSHGQGLTGELFF.

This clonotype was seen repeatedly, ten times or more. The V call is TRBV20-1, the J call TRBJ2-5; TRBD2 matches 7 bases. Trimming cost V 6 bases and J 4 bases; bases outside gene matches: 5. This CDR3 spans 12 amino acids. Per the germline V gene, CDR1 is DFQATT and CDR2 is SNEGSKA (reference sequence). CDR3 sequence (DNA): TGCAGTGCCAGACTAGCCCGAGAGACCCAGTACTTC. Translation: CSARLARETQYF.

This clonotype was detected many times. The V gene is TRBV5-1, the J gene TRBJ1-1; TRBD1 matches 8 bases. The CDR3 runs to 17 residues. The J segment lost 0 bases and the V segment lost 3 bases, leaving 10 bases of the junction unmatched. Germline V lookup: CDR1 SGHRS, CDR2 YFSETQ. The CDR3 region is CASSYGRQGSMNTEAFF. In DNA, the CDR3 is TGCGCCAGCAGCTATGGACGACAGGGGTCCATGAACACTGAAGCTTTCTTT. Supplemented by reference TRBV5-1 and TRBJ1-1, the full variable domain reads KAGVTQTPRYLIKTRGQQVTLSCSPISGHRSVSWYQQTPGQGLQFLFEYFSETQRNKGNFPGRFSGRQFSNSRSEMNVSTLELGDSALYLCASSYGRQGSMNTEAFFGQGTRLTVV.

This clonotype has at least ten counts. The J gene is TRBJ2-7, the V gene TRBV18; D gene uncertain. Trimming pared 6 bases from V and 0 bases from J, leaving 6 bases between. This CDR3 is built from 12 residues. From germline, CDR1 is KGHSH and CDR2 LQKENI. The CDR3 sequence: CASSPSSYEQYF. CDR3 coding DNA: TGTGCCAGCTCCCCTAGCTCCTACGAGCAGTACTTC.

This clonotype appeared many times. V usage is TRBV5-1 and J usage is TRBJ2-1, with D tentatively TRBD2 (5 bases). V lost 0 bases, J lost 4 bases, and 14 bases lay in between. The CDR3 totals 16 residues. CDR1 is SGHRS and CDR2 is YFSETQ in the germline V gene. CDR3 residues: CASSLGLKGTYNEQFF. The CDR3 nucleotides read TGCGCCAGCAGCTTGGGACTAAAGGGAACGTACAATGAGCAGTTCTTC.

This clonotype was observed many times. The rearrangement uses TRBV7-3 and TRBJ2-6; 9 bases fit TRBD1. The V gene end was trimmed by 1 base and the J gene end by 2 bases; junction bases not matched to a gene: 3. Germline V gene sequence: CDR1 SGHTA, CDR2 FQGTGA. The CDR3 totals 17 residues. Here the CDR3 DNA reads TGTGCCAGCAGCTTAAACGGGGACAGGGCTGGGGCCAACGTCCTGACTTTC. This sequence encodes CASSLNGDRAGANVLTF. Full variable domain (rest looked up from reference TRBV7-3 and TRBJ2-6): GAGVSQTPSNKVTEKGKYVELRCDPISGHTALYWYRQSLGQGPEFLIYFQGTGAADDSGLPNDRFFAVRPEGSVSTLKIQRTERGDSAVYLCASSLNGDRAGANVLTFGAGSRLTVL.

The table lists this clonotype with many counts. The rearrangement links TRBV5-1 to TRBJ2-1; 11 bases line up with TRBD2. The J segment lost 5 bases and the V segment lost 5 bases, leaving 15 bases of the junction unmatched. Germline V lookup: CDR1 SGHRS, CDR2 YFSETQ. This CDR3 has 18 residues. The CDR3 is CASRSGEILAGAHNEQFF. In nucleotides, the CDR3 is TGCGCCAGCAGGTCCGGGGAAATACTAGCGGGAGCACACAATGAGCAGTTCTTC.

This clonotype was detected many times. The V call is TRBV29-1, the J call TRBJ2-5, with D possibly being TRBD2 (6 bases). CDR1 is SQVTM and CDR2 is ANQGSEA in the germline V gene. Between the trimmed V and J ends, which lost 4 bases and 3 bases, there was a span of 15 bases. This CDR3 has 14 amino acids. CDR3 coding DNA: TGCAGCGTTGCGGGCCCTAGGAGGGAAGAGACCCAGTACTTC. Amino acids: CSVAGPRREETQYF. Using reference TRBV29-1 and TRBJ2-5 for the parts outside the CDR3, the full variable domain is SAVISQKPSRDICQRGTSLTIQCQVDSQVTMMFWYRQQPGQSLTLIATANQGSEATYESGFVIDKFPISRPNLTFSTLTVSNMSPEDSSIYLCSVAGPRREETQYFGPGTRLLVL.